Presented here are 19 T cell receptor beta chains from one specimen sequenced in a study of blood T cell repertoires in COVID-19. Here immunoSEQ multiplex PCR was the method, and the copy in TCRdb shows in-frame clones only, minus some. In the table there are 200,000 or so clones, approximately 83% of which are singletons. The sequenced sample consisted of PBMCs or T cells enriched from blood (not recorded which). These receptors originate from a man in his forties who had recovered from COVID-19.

The CDR3 reads CASSLETANYGYTF. The CDR3 region has the DNA TGCGCCAGCAGCTTGGAGACAGCTAACTATGGCTACACCTTC. This chain links TRBV5-1 with TRBJ1-2, with D possibly being TRBD1 (5 bases). V lost 0 bases, J lost 0 bases, and 6 bases lay in between. This CDR3 contains 14 residues. Germline V gives CDR1 SGHRS, CDR2 YFSETQ.

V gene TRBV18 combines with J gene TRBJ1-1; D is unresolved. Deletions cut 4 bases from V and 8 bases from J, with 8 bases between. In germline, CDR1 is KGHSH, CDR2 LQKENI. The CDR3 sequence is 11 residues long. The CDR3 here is CASSLREEAFF. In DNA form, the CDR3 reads TGTGCCAGCTCACTAAGGGAGGAAGCTTTCTTT.

This chain's CDR3 is CASSRTGTSNTGELFF. As DNA, the CDR3 is TGTGCCAGCAGCCGAACCGGGACATCGAACACCGGGGAGCTGTTTTTT. The chain links TRBV5-4 to TRBJ2-2; TRBD1 might be the D (6 bases). Trimming left V 4 bases short and J 0 bases short, with 13 bases between. CDR3 size: 16 residues. Germline V lookup: CDR1 SGHNT, CDR2 YYREEE (reference sequence). The full variable domain, its missing parts supplied by reference TRBV5-4 and TRBJ2-2, is ETGVTQSPTHLIKTRGQQVTLRCSSQSGHNTVSWYQQALGQGPQFIFQYYREEENGRGNFPPRFSGLQFPNYSSELNVNALELDDSALYLCASSRTGTSNTGELFFGEGSRLTVL.

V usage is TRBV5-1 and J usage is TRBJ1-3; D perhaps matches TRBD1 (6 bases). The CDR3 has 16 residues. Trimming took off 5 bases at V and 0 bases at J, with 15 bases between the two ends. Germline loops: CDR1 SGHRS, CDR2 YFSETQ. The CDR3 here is CASSQDRLSSGNTIYF. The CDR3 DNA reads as TGCGCCAGCAGTCAAGACAGGCTGTCCTCTGGAAACACCATATATTTT.

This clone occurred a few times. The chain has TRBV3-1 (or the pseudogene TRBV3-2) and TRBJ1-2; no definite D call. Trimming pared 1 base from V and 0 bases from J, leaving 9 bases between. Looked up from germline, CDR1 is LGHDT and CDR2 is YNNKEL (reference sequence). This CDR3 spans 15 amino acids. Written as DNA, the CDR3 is TGTGCCAGCAGCCAAGTCTCTGCAGCTAACTATGGCTACACCTTC. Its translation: CASSQVSAANYGYTF.

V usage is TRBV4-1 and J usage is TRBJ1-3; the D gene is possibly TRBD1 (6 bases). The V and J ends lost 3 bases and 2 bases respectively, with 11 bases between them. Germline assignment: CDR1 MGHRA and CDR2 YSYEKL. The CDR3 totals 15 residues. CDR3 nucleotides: TGCGCCAGCAGCCAGCAGGGGCTCCCTGGAAACACCATATATTTT. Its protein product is CASSQQGLPGNTIYF.

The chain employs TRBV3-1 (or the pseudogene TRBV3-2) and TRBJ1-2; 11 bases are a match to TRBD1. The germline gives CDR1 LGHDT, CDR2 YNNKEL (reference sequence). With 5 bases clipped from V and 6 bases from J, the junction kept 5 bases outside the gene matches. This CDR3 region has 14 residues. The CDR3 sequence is CASSGGQGVHGYTF. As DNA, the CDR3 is TGTGCCAGCAGCGGGGGACAGGGGGTGCATGGCTACACCTTC.

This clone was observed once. The CDR3 nucleotides read TGTGCCACCAGCAGAGATCACATTTTAGGCTACACCTTC. This translates into CATSRDHILGYTF. This chain connects TRBV15 to TRBJ1-2; D not certain. The germline V and J ends were trimmed by 0 bases and 8 bases, with 10 bases remaining between them. Germline-derived CDR1 and CDR2 are LNHNV and YYDKDF (reference sequence). The CDR3 loop spans 13 amino acids.

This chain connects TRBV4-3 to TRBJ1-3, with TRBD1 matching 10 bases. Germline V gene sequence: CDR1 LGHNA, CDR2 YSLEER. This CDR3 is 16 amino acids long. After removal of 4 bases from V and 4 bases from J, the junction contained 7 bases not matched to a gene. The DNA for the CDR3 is TGCGCCAGCAGCCCTAGGACAGGGGGGTGGGGAAACACCATATATTTT. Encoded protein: CASSPRTGGWGNTIYF.

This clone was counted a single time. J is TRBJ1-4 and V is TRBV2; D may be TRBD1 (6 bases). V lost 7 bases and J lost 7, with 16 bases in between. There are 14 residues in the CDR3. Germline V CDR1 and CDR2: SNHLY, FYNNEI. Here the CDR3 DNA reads TGTGCCAGCAACCCGGCCCTAGGGGGTGAAAAACTGTTTTTT. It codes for CASNPALGGEKLFF.

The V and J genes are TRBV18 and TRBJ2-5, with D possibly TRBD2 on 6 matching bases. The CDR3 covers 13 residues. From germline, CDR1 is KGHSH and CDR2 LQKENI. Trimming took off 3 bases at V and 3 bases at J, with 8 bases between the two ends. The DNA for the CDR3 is TGTGCCAGCTCACCGTGGGGGGAAGAGACCCAGTACTTC. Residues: CASSPWGEETQYF.

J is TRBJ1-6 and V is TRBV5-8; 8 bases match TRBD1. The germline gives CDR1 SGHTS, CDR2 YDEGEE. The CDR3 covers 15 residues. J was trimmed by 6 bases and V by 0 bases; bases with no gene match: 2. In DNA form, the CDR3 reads TGTGCCAGCAGCTTGGGACAGGGGCTTAATTCACCCCTCCACTTT. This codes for CASSLGQGLNSPLHF.

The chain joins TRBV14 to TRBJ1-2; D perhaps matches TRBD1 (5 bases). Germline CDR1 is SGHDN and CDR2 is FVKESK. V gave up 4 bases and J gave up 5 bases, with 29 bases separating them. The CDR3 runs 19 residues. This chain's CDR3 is CASSPTSPREGRGLYGYTF. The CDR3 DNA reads TGTGCCAGCAGCCCGACTTCCCCTCGTGAGGGGAGGGGACTTTATGGCTACACCTTC.

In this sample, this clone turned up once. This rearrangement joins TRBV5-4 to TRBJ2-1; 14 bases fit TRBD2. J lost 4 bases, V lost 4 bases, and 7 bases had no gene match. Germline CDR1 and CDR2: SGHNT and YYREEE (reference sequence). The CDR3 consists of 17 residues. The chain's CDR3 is CASSETSGGAGYNEQFF. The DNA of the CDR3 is TGTGCCAGCAGCGAGACTAGCGGGGGGGCCGGGTACAATGAGCAGTTCTTC.

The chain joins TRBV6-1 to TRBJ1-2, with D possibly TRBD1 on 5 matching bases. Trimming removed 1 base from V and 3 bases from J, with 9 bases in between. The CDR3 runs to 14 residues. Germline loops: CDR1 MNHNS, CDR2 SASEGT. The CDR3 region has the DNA TGTGCCAGCAGTGAAGAAGGGGCCCACTATGGCTACACCTTC. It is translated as CASSEEGAHYGYTF.

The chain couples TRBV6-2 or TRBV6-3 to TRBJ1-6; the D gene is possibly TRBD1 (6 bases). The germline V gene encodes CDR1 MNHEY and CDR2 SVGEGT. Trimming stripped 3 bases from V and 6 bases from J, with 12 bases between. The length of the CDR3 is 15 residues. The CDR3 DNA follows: TGTGCCAGCAGTTATCAGGGGCTTGTTAATTCACCCCTCCACTTT. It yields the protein CASSYQGLVNSPLHF.

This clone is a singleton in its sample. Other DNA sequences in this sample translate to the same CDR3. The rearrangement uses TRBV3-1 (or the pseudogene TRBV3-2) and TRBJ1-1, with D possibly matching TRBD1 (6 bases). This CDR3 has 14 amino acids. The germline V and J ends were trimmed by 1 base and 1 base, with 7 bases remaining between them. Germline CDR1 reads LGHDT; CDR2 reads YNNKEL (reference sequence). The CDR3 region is CASSQVGGNTEAFF. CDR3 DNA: TGTGCCAGCAGCCAAGTAGGGGGGAACACTGAAGCTTTCTTT.

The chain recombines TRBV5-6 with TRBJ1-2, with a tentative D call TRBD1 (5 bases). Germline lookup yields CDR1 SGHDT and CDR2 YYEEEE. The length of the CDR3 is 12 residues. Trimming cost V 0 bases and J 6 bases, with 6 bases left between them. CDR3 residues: CASSLVGDGYTF. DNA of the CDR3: TGTGCCAGCAGCTTGGTAGGGGATGGCTACACCTTC.

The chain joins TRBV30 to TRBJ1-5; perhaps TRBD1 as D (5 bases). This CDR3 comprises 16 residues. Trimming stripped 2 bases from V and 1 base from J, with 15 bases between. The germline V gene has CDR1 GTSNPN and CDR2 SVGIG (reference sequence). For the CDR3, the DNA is TGTGCCTGGAGTTCTTCTGGGGCATGGAGCAATCAGCCCCAGCATTTT. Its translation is CAWSSSGAWSNQPQHF.